The clone carrying this T cell receptor (beta chain) appeared a few times. The source of the sample is a study of T-cell reconstitution after alpha-beta-depleted transplantation in children. Using unique molecular identifiers, the investigators prepared the TCRbeta library. TCRdb itself ran the PCR reads through MiXCR, one entry per CDR3 protein. The sample comprises approximately 490,000 distinct CDR3 sequences, approximately 12% of which are singletons, and about 5% rests with the top ten. This CDR3 comprises 14 residues. Germline values: CDR1 MNHNS, CDR2 SASEGT. Trimming stripped 1 base from V and 3 bases from J, with 10 bases between.

The receptor was derived from a human donor who donated a stem cell graft to a child with combined immunodeficiency. This chain joins TRBV6-1 and TRBJ2-7, with TRBD2 as a possible D gene (5 bases). The sample was PBMCs from the stem cell graft donor, taken from the stem cell graft. Here the CDR3 DNA reads TGTGCCAGCAGTGAAGGTGAGGGCTTCTACGAGCAGTACTTC. Protein: CASSEGEGFYEQYF.